The TCR beta chain described here comes from a study of PD-L1 blockade in urothelial cancer. The assay was immunoSEQ multiplex PCR, and TCRdb's table has in-frame clones only and misses some. The table lists 35,000 to 40,000 clones, over 75% of them singletons. Germline V lookup: CDR1 MNHEY, CDR2 SMNVEV (reference sequence). The ends were cut back, 5 bases at V and 2 bases at J, with 21 bases in the middle. This CDR3 region has 17 residues. This clone occurred once. The sequence was collected from a man aged 55 to 70 with urothelial cancer. The V call is TRBV27, the J call TRBJ2-5; no definite D call. Sequenced material: PBMCs, taken around atezolizumab (anti-PD-L1) treatment. Here the CDR3 DNA reads TGTGCCAGCAGTCAACGACTGCGTGTTGAGAAACAAGAGACCCAGTACTTC. This encodes CASSQRLRVEKQETQYF.